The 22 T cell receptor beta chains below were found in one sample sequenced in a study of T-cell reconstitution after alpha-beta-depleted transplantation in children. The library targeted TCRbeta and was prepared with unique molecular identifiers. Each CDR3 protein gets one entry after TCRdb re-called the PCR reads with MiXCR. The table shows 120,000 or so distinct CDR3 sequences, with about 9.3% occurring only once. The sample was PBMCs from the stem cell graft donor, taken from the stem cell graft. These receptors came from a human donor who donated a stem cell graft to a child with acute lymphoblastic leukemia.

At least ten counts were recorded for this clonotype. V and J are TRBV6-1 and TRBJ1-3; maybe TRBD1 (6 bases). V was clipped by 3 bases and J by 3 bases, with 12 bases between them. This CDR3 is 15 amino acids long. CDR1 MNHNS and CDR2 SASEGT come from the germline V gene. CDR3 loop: CASSDLRGYGNTIYF. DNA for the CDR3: TGTGCCAGCAGTGATTTGAGGGGGTATGGAAACACCATATATTTT.

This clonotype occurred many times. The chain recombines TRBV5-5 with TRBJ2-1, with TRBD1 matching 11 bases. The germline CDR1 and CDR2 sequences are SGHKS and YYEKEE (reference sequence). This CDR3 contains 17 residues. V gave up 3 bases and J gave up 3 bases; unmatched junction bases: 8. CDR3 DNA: TGTGCCAGCAGCTCTCGGGACAGGGGGAGGAACTACAATGAGCAGTTCTTC. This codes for CASSSRDRGRNYNEQFF.

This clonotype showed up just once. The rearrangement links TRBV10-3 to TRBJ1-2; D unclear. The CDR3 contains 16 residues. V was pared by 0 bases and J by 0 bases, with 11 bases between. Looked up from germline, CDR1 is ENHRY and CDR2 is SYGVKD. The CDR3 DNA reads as TGTGCCATCAGTGAGTCAATTGACACGACTAACTATGGCTACACCTTC. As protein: CAISESIDTTNYGYTF.

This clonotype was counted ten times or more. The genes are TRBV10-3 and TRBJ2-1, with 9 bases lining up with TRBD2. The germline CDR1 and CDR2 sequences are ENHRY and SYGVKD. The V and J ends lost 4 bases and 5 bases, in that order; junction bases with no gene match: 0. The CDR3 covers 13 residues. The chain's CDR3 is CAISGLADNEQFF. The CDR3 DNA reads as TGTGCCATCAGTGGACTAGCGGACAATGAGCAGTTCTTC.

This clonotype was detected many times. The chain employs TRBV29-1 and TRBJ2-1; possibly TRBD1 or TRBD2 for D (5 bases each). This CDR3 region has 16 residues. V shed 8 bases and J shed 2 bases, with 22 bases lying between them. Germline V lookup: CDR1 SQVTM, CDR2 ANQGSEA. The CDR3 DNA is TGCAGCCTTCTCGCTCCTTCCGGGACCGCCTACAATGAGCAGTTCTTC. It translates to CSLLAPSGTAYNEQFF.

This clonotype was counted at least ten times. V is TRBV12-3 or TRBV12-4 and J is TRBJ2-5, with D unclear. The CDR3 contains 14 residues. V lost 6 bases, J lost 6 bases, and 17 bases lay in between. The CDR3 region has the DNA TGTGCCAGCAGCTCGGACGGAATAGTACAGACCCAGTACTTC. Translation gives CASSSDGIVQTQYF.

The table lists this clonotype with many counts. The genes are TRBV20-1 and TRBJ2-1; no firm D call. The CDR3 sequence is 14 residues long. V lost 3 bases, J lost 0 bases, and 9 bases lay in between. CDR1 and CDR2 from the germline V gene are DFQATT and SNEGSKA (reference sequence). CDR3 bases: TGCAGTGCTAGGGCACCCAGCTCCTACAATGAGCAGTTCTTC. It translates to CSARAPSSYNEQFF.

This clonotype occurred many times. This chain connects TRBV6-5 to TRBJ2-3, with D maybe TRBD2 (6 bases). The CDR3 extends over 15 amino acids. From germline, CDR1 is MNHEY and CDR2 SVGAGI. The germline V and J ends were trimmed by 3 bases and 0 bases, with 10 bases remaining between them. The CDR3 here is CASSYGGSSTDTQYF. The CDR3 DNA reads TGTGCCAGCAGTTATGGGGGGTCTAGCACAGATACGCAGTATTTT.

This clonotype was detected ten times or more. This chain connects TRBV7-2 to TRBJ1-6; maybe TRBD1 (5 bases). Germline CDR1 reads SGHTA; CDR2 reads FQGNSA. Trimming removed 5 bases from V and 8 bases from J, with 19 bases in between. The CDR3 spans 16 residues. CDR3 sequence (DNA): TGTGCCAGCAGCAGTCGTTGGGCGGGGACCTATTCACCCCTCCACTTT. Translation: CASSSRWAGTYSPLHF.

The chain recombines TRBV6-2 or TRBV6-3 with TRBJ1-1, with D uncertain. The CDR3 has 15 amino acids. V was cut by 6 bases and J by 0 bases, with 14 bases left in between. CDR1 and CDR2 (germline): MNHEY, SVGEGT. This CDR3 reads CASRVTEYLNTEAFF. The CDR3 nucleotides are TGTGCCAGCAGAGTAACAGAGTACCTGAACACTGAAGCTTTCTTT.

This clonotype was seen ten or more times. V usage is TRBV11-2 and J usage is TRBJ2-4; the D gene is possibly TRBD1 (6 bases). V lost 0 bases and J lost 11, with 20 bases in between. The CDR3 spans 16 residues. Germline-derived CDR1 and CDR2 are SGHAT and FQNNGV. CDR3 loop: CASSLEGAGALQVQYF. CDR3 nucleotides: TGTGCCAGCAGCTTAGAGGGGGCAGGGGCCCTTCAGGTTCAGTACTTC.

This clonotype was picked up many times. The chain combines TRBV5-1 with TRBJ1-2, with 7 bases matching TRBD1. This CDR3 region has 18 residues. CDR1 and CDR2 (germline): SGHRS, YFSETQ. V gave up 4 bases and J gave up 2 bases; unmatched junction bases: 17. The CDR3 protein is CASSPTEGGRGNNYGYTF. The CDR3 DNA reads TGCGCCAGCAGCCCAACCGAAGGGGGCAGGGGTAACAACTATGGCTACACCTTC.

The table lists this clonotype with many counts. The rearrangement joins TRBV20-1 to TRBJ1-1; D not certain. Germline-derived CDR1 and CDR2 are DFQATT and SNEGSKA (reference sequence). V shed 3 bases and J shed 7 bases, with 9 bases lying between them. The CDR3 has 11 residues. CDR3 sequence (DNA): TGCAGTGCTAGGGTAGTAGATGAAGCTTTCTTT. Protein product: CSARVVDEAFF.

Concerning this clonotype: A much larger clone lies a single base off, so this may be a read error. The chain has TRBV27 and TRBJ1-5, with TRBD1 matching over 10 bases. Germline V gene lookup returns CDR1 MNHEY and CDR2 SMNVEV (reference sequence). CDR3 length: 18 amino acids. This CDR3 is CTSSFPGTGAGSNQPQHF. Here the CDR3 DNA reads TGTACCAGCAGTTTTCCCGGGACAGGGGCCGGGAGCAATCAGCCCCAGCATTTT.

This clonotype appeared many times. The CDR3 DNA reads TGTGCCAGCAGTTACTCCCGGACCCTAGCCAAAAACATTCAGTACTTC. This encodes CASSYSRTLAKNIQYF. V gene TRBV6-5 combines with J gene TRBJ2-4; D is unclear. V lost 0 bases and J lost 0, with 9 bases in between. The CDR3 runs 16 residues. CDR1 and CDR2 from the germline V gene are MNHEY and SVGAGI.

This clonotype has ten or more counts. The chain's CDR3 is CATGGRVEQFF. The CDR3 DNA is TGTGCCACCGGAGGTCGCGTTGAGCAGTTCTTC. V is TRBV24-1 and J is TRBJ2-1; D perhaps matches TRBD2 (5 bases). Germline CDR1 reads KGHDR; CDR2 reads SFDVKD. This CDR3 is built from 11 residues. Trimming took 9 bases from V and 9 from J, leaving 11 bases between them.

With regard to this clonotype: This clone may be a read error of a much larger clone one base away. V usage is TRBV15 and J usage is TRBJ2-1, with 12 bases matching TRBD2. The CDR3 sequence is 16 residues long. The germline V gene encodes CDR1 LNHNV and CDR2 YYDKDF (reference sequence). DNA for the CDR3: TGTGACACCAGCGGACCTAGCGGGAGGGGCTACAATGAGCAGTTCTTC. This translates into CDTSGPSGRGYNEQFF.

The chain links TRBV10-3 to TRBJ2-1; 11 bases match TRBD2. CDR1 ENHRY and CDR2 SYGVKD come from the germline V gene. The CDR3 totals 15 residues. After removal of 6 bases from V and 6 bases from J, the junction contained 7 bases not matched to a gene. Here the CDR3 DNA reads TGTGCCATCAGCTTGACTAGCGGGGTTCCCAATGAGCAGTTCTTC. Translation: CAISLTSGVPNEQFF.

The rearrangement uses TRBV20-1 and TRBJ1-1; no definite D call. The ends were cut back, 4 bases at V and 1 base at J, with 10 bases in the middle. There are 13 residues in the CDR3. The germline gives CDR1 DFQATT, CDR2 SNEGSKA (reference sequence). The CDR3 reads CSATDCRNTEAFF. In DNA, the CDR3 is TGCAGTGCTACTGACTGTCGGAACACTGAAGCTTTCTTT.

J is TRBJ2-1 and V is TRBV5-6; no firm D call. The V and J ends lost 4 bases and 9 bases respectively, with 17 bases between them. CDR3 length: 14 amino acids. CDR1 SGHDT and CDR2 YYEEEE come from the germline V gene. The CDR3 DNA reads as TGTGCCAGCAGCCTCCGACTTTCGAGGAGTGAGCAGTTCTTC. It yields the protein CASSLRLSRSEQFF.

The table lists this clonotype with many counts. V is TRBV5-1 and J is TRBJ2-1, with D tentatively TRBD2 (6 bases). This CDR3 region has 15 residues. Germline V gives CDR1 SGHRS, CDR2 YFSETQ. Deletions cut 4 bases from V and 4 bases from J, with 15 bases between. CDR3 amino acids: CASSLLGREYNEQFF. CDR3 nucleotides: TGCGCCAGCAGCCTCCTGGGACGGGAGTACAATGAGCAGTTCTTC.

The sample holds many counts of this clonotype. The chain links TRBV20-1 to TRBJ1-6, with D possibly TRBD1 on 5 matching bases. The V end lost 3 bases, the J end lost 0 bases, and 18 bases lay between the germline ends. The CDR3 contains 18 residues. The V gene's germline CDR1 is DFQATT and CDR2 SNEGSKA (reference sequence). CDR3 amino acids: CSARVGDRGGSYNSPLHF. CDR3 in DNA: TGCAGTGCTAGGGTGGGGGACCGGGGTGGCTCCTATAATTCACCCCTCCACTTT.